The clone carrying this TCR beta chain appeared once. The target antigen is unknown. Around 30,000 T cell genomes, or 200 ng DNA, went into the sorted-subset replicate PCRs. Per the original data handling: Filtering of immunoSEQ junctional sequences could not match full-length read filtering. The table came from immunoSEQ multiplex PCR; TCRdb's copy has only in-frame clones and leaves some out. From that table come the V and J calls and clone size; the DNA was used to work out D and trimming. The data hold about 1,800,000 clones, with about 95% observed a single time. This entry comes from a study of shared clonotypes between healthy human individuals. CD45RO-negative, CCR7-positively selected cells formed the naive CD8 fraction, excluding terminally differentiated effector memory CD45RA+ cells. The donors were all Caucasian adults (living in Nashville, Tennessee). Findings and caveats of the study: On the whole, naive subsets had larger estimated richness than memory subsets had.

The germline CDR1 and CDR2 sequences are SGHTA and FQGNSA. The V end was cut by 3 bases, the J end by 4 bases, with 16 bases between. The CDR3 covers 15 residues. The TCR was taken from a man younger than 35 in good health. The chain is built from TRBV7-2 and TRBJ2-7, with D perhaps being TRBD1 or TRBD2 (6 bases each). Material for sequencing was naive CD8+ T cells sorted from blood. CDR3 in amino acids: CASSFYGGGKYEQYF. In DNA, the CDR3 is TGTGCCAGCAGCTTTTACGGGGGCGGGAAGTACGAGCAGTACTTC.